Sequencing of this T cell receptor (beta chain) was carried out in a study of T-cell reconstitution after alpha-beta-depleted transplantation in children. Findings of the study overall: About two months after transplant, alpha-beta T cells reportedly came from several hundred expanded graft clones. In some patients, recipient T cells and intrathymic progenitors surviving conditioning explained high day-60 diversity. The main origin of T-cell counts and diversity one year after transplant was newly produced T cells.

Unique molecular identifiers tagged the TCRbeta library. TCRdb fed the PCR reads into MiXCR, producing one record per CDR3 protein. Found here are 300,000 to 400,000 distinct CDR3 sequences, over 20% of them singletons; the top ten hold roughly 9.8%. A few counts support this clonotype. Antigen unknown. This receptor was identified in a male patient aged 10 to 17 who had a stem cell transplant for acute lymphoblastic leukemia, so the T cells may come from the graft donor. Source: PBMCs, mostly from graft donor cells, taken 180 days after TCRalphabeta/CD19-depleted stem cell transplant.

CDR3 nucleotides: TGCAGTGCTAGACCGACTAGCGGGAGGAAAGAGACCCAGTACTTC. The encoded protein is CSARPTSGRKETQYF. The chain recombines TRBV20-1 with TRBJ2-5; 13 bases line up with TRBD2. Germline-derived CDR1 and CDR2 are DFQATT and SNEGSKA (reference sequence). After removal of 2 bases from V and 3 bases from J, the junction contained 3 bases not matched to a gene. This CDR3 has 15 residues.